The 13 T cell receptor beta chains reported below all come from one sample, sequenced in a study of early T cells in non-severe SARS-CoV-2 infection. MiXCR was run by TCRdb on the 5' RACE reads, yielding one entry per CDR3 protein. This table has about 45,000 distinct CDR3 sequences, 12% appearing once. Sample: whole blood. The receptors derive from an adult who was a healthcare worker with PCR-confirmed SARS-CoV-2 infection or an uninfected control (not recorded which).

Only a few counts were recorded for this clonotype. The DNA for the CDR3 is TGTGCCAGCAGCCAAGAACCCCTAGCTCTCGAGCAGTACTTC. Protein sequence: CASSQEPLALEQYF. The chain recombines TRBV3-1 with TRBJ2-7; a possible D gene is TRBD2 (5 bases). The V and J ends lost 0 bases and 6 bases respectively, with 12 bases between them. The germline gives CDR1 LGHDT, CDR2 YNNKEL (reference sequence). The CDR3 has 14 residues.

This clonotype was detected ten times or more. This rearrangement joins TRBV7-2 to TRBJ2-3; D gene ambiguous. The CDR3 has 14 amino acids. Between the trimmed V and J ends, which lost 5 bases and 3 bases, there was a span of 12 bases. Per the germline V gene, CDR1 is SGHTA and CDR2 is FQGNSA. CDR3 region: CASSASPATDTQYF. As DNA, the CDR3 is TGTGCCAGCAGCGCTAGTCCCGCAACAGATACGCAGTATTTT.

This clonotype was found many times. This rearrangement joins TRBV29-1 to TRBJ1-2; no reliable D call. The CDR3 length is 13 residues. Germline-derived CDR1 and CDR2 are SQVTM and ANQGSEA. Trimming pared 7 bases from V and 8 bases from J, leaving 20 bases between. CDR3 in amino acids: CSALASPGPGYTF. The CDR3 region has the DNA TGCAGCGCCCTGGCCTCCCCCGGTCCCGGCTACACCTTC.

This clonotype was seen ten or more times. The chain is built from TRBV6-2 or TRBV6-3 and TRBJ2-2; 7 bases agree with TRBD1. V dropped 4 bases and J dropped 7; count of bases not matched to a gene: 6. The CDR3 spans 14 residues. The germline V gene encodes CDR1 MNHEY and CDR2 SVGEGT. The CDR3 loop reads CASSSTGAGGELFF. DNA of the CDR3: TGTGCCAGCAGTTCCACAGGGGCTGGCGGGGAGCTGTTTTTT.

This clonotype was detected a few times. V gene TRBV24-1 combines with J gene TRBJ1-1; 7 positions match TRBD1. V trimming: 5 bases; J trimming: 3 bases; junction bases outside the gene matches: 11. The CDR3 loop spans 16 amino acids. The germline V gene encodes CDR1 KGHDR and CDR2 SFDVKD. The CDR3 reads CATSGPQGLRYTEAFF. In DNA, the CDR3 is TGTGCCACCAGTGGACCACAGGGGTTGCGTTACACTGAAGCTTTCTTT.

This clonotype was counted at least ten times. This rearrangement joins TRBV4-3 to TRBJ2-1; D perhaps matches TRBD1 (5 bases). The ends were cut back, 0 bases at V and 5 bases at J, with 11 bases in the middle. This CDR3 spans 15 amino acids. The germline V gene has CDR1 LGHNA and CDR2 YSLEER. Here the CDR3 reads CASSQEPRRDNEQFF. As DNA, the CDR3 is TGCGCCAGCAGCCAAGAACCCCGCAGGGACAATGAGCAGTTCTTC.

CDR3 nucleotides: TGTGCCAGCAGCGTATCGTCAGGGGTTAATTCACCCCTCCACTTT. Residues: CASSVSSGVNSPLHF. V gene TRBV9 combines with J gene TRBJ1-6, with TRBD1 as a possible D gene (6 bases). CDR3 length equals 15 residues. Germline-derived CDR1 and CDR2 are SGDLS and YYNGEE. V dropped 1 base and J dropped 6 bases, with 11 bases sitting between them.

This clonotype was picked up many times. V is TRBV10-3 and J is TRBJ1-2; D is possibly TRBD1 (5 bases). This CDR3 is 14 amino acids long. Trimming removed 3 bases at V and 4 bases at J, with 12 bases between. Germline V gene data show CDR1 as ENHRY and CDR2 as SYGVKD. Here the CDR3 reads CAISDSGGFYGYTF. CDR3 coding DNA: TGTGCCATCAGTGATAGCGGGGGATTCTATGGCTACACCTTC.

The rearrangement joins TRBV7-6 to TRBJ2-7; the D call may be TRBD1 or TRBD2 (5 bases each). The CDR3 consists of 13 residues. Trimming took off 6 bases at V and 0 bases at J, with 9 bases between the two ends. CDR1 and CDR2 (germline): SGHVS, FNYEAQ. CDR3 loop: CASRPGPSYEQYF. CDR3 DNA: TGTGCCAGCAGACCGGGACCCTCCTACGAGCAGTACTTC.

This clonotype was counted at least ten times. V usage is TRBV5-4 and J usage is TRBJ2-1, with 10 bases fitting TRBD1. The CDR3 contains 17 residues. The germline gives CDR1 SGHNT, CDR2 YYREEE (reference sequence). V dropped 4 bases and J dropped 3; count of bases not matched to a gene: 10. This CDR3 reads CASSPRGRTGGYNEQFF. Here the CDR3 DNA reads TGTGCCAGCAGCCCCCGGGGACGGACAGGGGGCTACAATGAGCAGTTCTTC.

The chain combines TRBV3-2 with TRBJ2-7. TRBV3-2 is a documented pseudogene. The CDR3 is made up of 13 amino acids. The DNA of the CDR3 is TGTGCCAGCAGCTCGTCCGCCTCCTACGAGCAGTACTTC. Encoded protein: CASSSSASYEQYF.

This clonotype appeared many times. V and J are TRBV4-3 and TRBJ1-6; TRBD1 aligns across 7 bases. Germline loops: CDR1 LGHNA, CDR2 YSLEER. J gave up 4 bases and V 0 bases, and 3 bases lay outside the gene matches. CDR3 length equals 16 residues. As DNA, the CDR3 is TGCGCCAGCAGCCAAGAGGCAGGGGGTTATAATTCACCCCTCCACTTT. This translates into CASSQEAGGYNSPLHF.

This clonotype showed up many times. The chain has TRBV10-3 and TRBJ2-2; 9 positions agree with TRBD2. V lost 3 bases and J lost 5; bases outside the gene matches: 7. In germline, CDR1 is ENHRY, CDR2 SYGVKD. The CDR3 has 16 residues. The CDR3 protein is CAISERGSGSTGELFF. The CDR3 region has the DNA TGTGCCATCAGTGAACGAGGTAGCGGGAGTACCGGGGAGCTGTTTTTT.